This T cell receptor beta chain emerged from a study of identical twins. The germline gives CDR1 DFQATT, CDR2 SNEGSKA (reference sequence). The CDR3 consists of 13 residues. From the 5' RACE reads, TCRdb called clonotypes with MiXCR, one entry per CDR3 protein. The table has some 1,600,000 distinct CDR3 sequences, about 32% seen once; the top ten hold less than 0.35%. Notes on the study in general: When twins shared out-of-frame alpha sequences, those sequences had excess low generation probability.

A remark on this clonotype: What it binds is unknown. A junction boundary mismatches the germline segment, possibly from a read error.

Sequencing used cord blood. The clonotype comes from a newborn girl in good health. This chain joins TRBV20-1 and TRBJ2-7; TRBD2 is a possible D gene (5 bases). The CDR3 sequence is CSSSRGSSYEQYF. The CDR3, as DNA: TGCAGTTCTAGCCGGGGAAGCTCCTACGAGCAGTACTTC.